A single sample is the source of the 15 T cell receptor beta chains below, sequenced in a study of control samples from healthy donors and cancer patients. The data were produced by immunoSEQ multiplex PCR, yet TCRdb's version contains in-frame clones alone and is incomplete. The data contain about 50,000 clones, more than 70% of them singletons. The specimen sequenced was PBMCs. The receptors shown here come from a man between 45 and 60 years old with head and neck cancer.

This clone was seen more than once but under ten times. The chain couples TRBV5-1 to TRBJ1-5; D unresolved. Trimming pared 1 base from V and 2 bases from J, leaving 4 bases between. The CDR3 is 13 amino acids. Germline V gene lookup returns CDR1 SGHRS and CDR2 YFSETQ. CDR3 residues: CASSLTGNQPQHF. CDR3 DNA: TGCGCCAGCAGCTTGACGGGCAATCAGCCCCAGCATTTT. The complete variable domain, with remaining parts taken from reference TRBV5-1 and TRBJ1-5, reads KAGVTQTPRYLIKTRGQQVTLSCSPISGHRSVSWYQQTPGQGLQFLFEYFSETQRNKGNFPGRFSGRQFSNSRSEMNVSTLELGDSALYLCASSLTGNQPQHFGDGTRLSIL.

This chain links TRBV18 with TRBJ2-2, with 9 positions matching TRBD2. With 8 bases clipped from V and 2 bases from J, the junction kept 6 bases outside the gene matches. The CDR3 extends over 15 amino acids. Germline values: CDR1 KGHSH, CDR2 LQKENI. This CDR3 is CASPPAGGNTGELFF. CDR3 sequence (DNA): TGTGCCAGCCCCCCAGCGGGGGGAAACACCGGGGAGCTGTTTTTT.

V gene TRBV19 combines with J gene TRBJ1-5; 9 bases map to TRBD1. The CDR3 loop spans 15 amino acids. V dropped 3 bases and J dropped 5; count of bases not matched to a gene: 5. Per germline, CDR1 LNHDA and CDR2 SQIVND (reference sequence). CDR3 bases: TGTGCCAGTAGTATCATACAGGGGGCGGATCAGCCCCAGCATTTT. This encodes CASSIIQGADQPQHF.

This chain joins TRBV28 and TRBJ2-2; a weak D match, TRBD1 (6 bases). V dropped 6 bases and J dropped 2 bases, with 10 bases sitting between them. Per the germline V gene, CDR1 is MDHEN and CDR2 is SYDVKM. This CDR3 has 14 amino acids. CDR3: CASRGQLNTGELFF. The CDR3 bases are TGTGCCAGCAGAGGACAGTTAAACACCGGGGAGCTGTTTTTT.

The rearrangement uses TRBV29-1 and TRBJ2-7, with TRBD2 identical over 7 bases. This CDR3 contains 13 residues. V lost 7 bases to trimming and J lost 0 bases; unmatched junction nucleotides: 6. Germline-derived CDR1 and CDR2 are SQVTM and ANQGSEA. The CDR3 loop is CSASGTPSYEQYF. CDR3 nucleotide sequence: TGCAGCGCCAGCGGGACCCCCTCCTACGAGCAGTACTTC.

The rearrangement links TRBV5-4 to TRBJ2-7, with 8 bases matching TRBD2. J was trimmed by 2 bases and V by 4 bases; bases with no gene match: 8. The germline CDR1 and CDR2 sequences are SGHNT and YYREEE (reference sequence). There are 15 residues in the CDR3. The CDR3 here is CASSTRSGGPYEQYF. The DNA for the CDR3 is TGTGCCAGCAGCACCCGGTCGGGGGGGCCCTACGAGCAGTACTTC.

Notes on this clone: The germline gene is not matched at one end of the junction; a read error may be the cause. This chain uses TRBV16 with TRBJ2-7, with 9 bases that match TRBD1. The CDR3 covers 13 residues. Germline loops: CDR1 KGHSY, CDR2 FQNENV. The CDR3 reads CASSQWGQGHLPF. CDR3 bases: TGTGCCAGCAGCCAATGGGGACAGGGTCATCTCCCTTTC.

The rearrangement uses TRBV6-4 and TRBJ2-4; a weak D match, TRBD2 (6 bases). The CDR3 covers 17 residues. The germline V gene has CDR1 MRHNA and CDR2 SNTAGT. Trimming removed 0 bases from V and 2 bases from J, with 14 bases in between. The CDR3 is CASSDSTQEGTKNIQYF. CDR3 DNA: TGTGCCAGCAGTGACTCGACGCAGGAGGGGACCAAAAACATTCAGTACTTC.

The V and J genes are TRBV30 and TRBJ2-7; 7 bases are a match to TRBD1. CDR1 and CDR2 from the germline V gene are GTSNPN and SVGIG (reference sequence). J was trimmed by 6 bases and V by 4 bases; bases with no gene match: 6. This CDR3 comprises 12 residues. The CDR3 loop is CAWMRGRGEQYF. Written as DNA, the CDR3 is TGTGCCTGGATGAGGGGGCGAGGCGAGCAGTACTTC.

CDR3 bases: TGTGCCAGCAGTTACCCCCGAGGGACAGACTATGGCTACACCTTC. It encodes CASSYPRGTDYGYTF. The chain employs TRBV6-2 or TRBV6-3 and TRBJ1-2; 7 bases agree with TRBD1. Trimming removed 2 bases from V and 3 bases from J; junction bases left unmatched: 6. The CDR3 covers 15 residues. CDR1 MNHEY and CDR2 SVGEGT come from the germline V gene.

This sequence joins TRBV24-1 and TRBJ1-5; a possible D gene is TRBD1 (6 bases). This CDR3 has 14 residues. Germline V CDR1 and CDR2: KGHDR, SFDVKD. V lost 7 bases and J lost 2, with 11 bases in between. CDR3 amino acids: CATRERGGNQPQHF. The CDR3 DNA sequence: TGTGCCACCAGGGAGAGGGGGGGCAATCAGCCCCAGCATTTT.

V and J are TRBV29-1 and TRBJ2-4, with D perhaps matching TRBD2 (5 bases). V was shortened by 6 bases and J by 6 bases, with 15 bases between the two germline ends. Germline assignment: CDR1 SQVTM and CDR2 ANQGSEA. The CDR3 length is 13 residues. The CDR3 region is CSVRESGGNIQYF. The CDR3 DNA reads as TGCAGCGTGAGGGAGTCGGGCGGAAACATTCAGTACTTC. The full variable domain, rest sourced from reference TRBV29-1 and TRBJ2-4, is SAVISQKPSRDICQRGTSLTIQCQVDSQVTMMFWYRQQPGQSLTLIATANQGSEATYESGFVIDKFPISRPNLTFSTLTVSNMSPEDSSIYLCSVRESGGNIQYFGAGTRLSVL.

This chain connects TRBV29-1 to TRBJ2-2; 8 bases are shared with TRBD2. J was trimmed by 2 bases and V by 4 bases; bases with no gene match: 3. This CDR3 has 14 amino acids. CDR1 SQVTM and CDR2 ANQGSEA come from the germline V gene. In nucleotides, the CDR3 is TGCAGCGTTGGGGGACTAGGAAACACCGGGGAGCTGTTTTTT. Protein sequence: CSVGGLGNTGELFF.

The genes are TRBV29-1 and TRBJ1-1, with D uncertain. V was pared by 1 base and J by 0 bases, with 12 bases between. The germline V gene has CDR1 SQVTM and CDR2 ANQGSEA. This CDR3 spans 15 amino acids. Here the CDR3 reads CSVEARFGVNTEAFF. The CDR3 DNA reads as TGCAGCGTTGAAGCGAGATTTGGGGTGAACACTGAAGCTTTCTTT.

The chain uses TRBV7-9 and TRBJ2-2; D may be TRBD1 or TRBD2 (5 bases each). The germline V gene encodes CDR1 SEHNR and CDR2 FQNEAQ (reference sequence). The V end was cut by 4 bases, the J end by 4 bases, with 19 bases between. The CDR3 runs to 17 residues. CDR3 protein: CASSSQNNRRSTGELFF. The CDR3 DNA is TGTGCCAGCAGCTCGCAGAATAACAGGAGGTCCACCGGGGAGCTGTTTTTT.